The clone carrying this TCR beta chain was recorded many times. The antigen remains undetermined. This sample was taken from a study of T cells in Graves' hyperthyroidism and ophthalmopathy. Patients with ophthalmopathy all had a Clinical Activity Score of at least 3, a NOSPECS grade of at least 4 and duration under 3 months. Researchers took RNA transcripts and amplified the TCR beta CDR3 regions from them. Primed by the HTBI set, a first-round RT-PCR was run on the TCR CDR3. TCRdb reprocessed the multiplex PCR reads with MiXCR, giving one entry per CDR3 protein. Among some 570,000 distinct CDR3 sequences listed, 12% to 15% were seen once. Between the trimmed V and J ends, which lost 1 base and 1 base, there was a span of 13 bases. This CDR3 spans 16 amino acids. The germline V gene encodes CDR1 SGHTA and CDR2 FQGNSA. Study-wide results and limits: Ophthalmopathy and stable hyperthyroidism were separated by a 13 V-J model.

The gene calls are TRBV7-2 and TRBJ2-5; D remains ambiguous. Material for sequencing was blood. This sequence originates from a woman aged 18 to 35 with Graves' ophthalmopathy. This CDR3 reads CASSLGTADLQETQYF. The CDR3 DNA reads as TGTGCCAGCAGCTTAGGGACGGCAGATCTCCAAGAGACCCAGTACTTC.